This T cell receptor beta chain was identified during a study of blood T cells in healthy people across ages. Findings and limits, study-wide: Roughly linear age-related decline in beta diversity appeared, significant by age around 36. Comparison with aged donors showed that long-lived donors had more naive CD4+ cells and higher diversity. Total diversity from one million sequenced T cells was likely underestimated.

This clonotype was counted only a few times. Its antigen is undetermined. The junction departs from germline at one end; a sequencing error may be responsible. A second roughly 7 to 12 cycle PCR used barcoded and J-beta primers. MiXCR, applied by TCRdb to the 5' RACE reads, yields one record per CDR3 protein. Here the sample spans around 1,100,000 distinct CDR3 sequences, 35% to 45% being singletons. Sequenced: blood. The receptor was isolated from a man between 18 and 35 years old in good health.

CDR3 residues: CASREGGSISEKLFF. CDR3 in DNA: TGTGCCAGCAGAGAAGGGGGGTCGATCAGTGAAAAACTGTTTTTT. The chain links TRBV2 to TRBJ1-4, with a tentative D call TRBD1 (6 bases). The CDR3 sequence is 15 residues long. From germline, CDR1 is SNHLY and CDR2 FYNNEI.